These 30 T cell receptor beta chains were sequenced from one sample in a study of blood T cell repertoires in COVID-19. The table came from immunoSEQ multiplex PCR; TCRdb's copy has only in-frame clones and leaves some out. The data contain fewer than 70,000 clones, roughly 85% of them singletons. Specimen: peripheral blood. The receptors shown here come from a man in his fifties with acute or convalescent COVID-19.

V and J are TRBV11-1 and TRBJ1-1; D gene unclear. The length of the CDR3 is 13 residues. V lost 5 bases to trimming and J lost 6 bases, with 13 bases between them. Germline lookup yields CDR1 SGHAT and CDR2 FQDESV (reference sequence). In nucleotides, the CDR3 is TGTGCCAGCAGCAATACGCCGAAGCCTGAAGCTTTCTTT. Translated: CASSNTPKPEAFF.

The V gene is TRBV28, the J gene TRBJ2-1; D perhaps matches TRBD2 (5 bases). This CDR3 contains 16 residues. V was trimmed by 5 bases and J by 4 bases, leaving 18 bases between them. Germline V gives CDR1 MDHEN, CDR2 SYDVKM. The CDR3 DNA follows: TGTGCCAGCAGTCCCGCCGGAGGTCAGAAGTACAATGAGCAGTTCTTC. Translating it yields CASSPAGGQKYNEQFF.

The V gene is TRBV7-2, the J gene TRBJ2-7; TRBD1 is a possible D gene (7 bases). From germline, CDR1 is SGHTA and CDR2 FQGNSA. V lost 1 base and J lost 6, with 10 bases in between. The length of the CDR3 is 13 residues. CDR3 sequence (DNA): TGTGCCAGCAGCTTAGACAGGGGAGGCGAGCAGTACTTC. It yields the protein CASSLDRGGEQYF.

This rearrangement joins TRBV14 to TRBJ2-5, with TRBD1 matching 9 bases. Trimming at V came to 0 bases and at J to 6 bases, leaving 5 bases not matched to a gene. The germline V gene encodes CDR1 SGHDN and CDR2 FVKESK. The CDR3 extends over 15 amino acids. The CDR3 DNA reads TGTGCCAGCAGCCAAGATGGACAGGGGTTTAAGACCCAGTACTTC. It codes for CASSQDGQGFKTQYF. The full variable domain, with the rest looked up from reference TRBV14 and TRBJ2-5, is EAGVTQFPSHSVIEKGQTVTLRCDPISGHDNLYWYRRVMGKEIKFLLHFVKESKQDESGMPNNRFLAERTGGTYSTLKVQPAELEDSGVYFCASSQDGQGFKTQYFGPGTRLLVL.

The chain combines TRBV3-1 (or the pseudogene TRBV3-2) with TRBJ2-1; D possibly corresponds to TRBD2 (7 bases). The V end was cut by 0 bases, the J end by 2 bases, with 11 bases between. Germline V gene sequence: CDR1 LGHDT, CDR2 YNNKEL (reference sequence). This CDR3 spans 16 amino acids. CDR3 residues: CASSQDAGAPYNEQFF. The CDR3 bases are TGTGCCAGCAGCCAAGATGCGGGGGCCCCCTACAATGAGCAGTTCTTC.

This chain joins TRBV21-1 and TRBJ2-7; TRBD2, as called in the table, went unchecked against the DNA. TRBV21-1 is an annotated pseudogene. This CDR3 contains 19 residues. CDR3 region: CASSKESPYSGGSSYEQYV. The CDR3 coding sequence is TGTGCCAGCAGCAAAGAGAGCCCCTACAGCGGGGGAAGCTCCTACGAGCAGTACGTC.

V gene TRBV6-5 combines with J gene TRBJ2-7, with 8 nucleotides matching TRBD1. Trimming cost V 8 bases and J 5 bases; bases outside gene matches: 8. The V gene's germline CDR1 is MNHEY and CDR2 SVGAGI. The CDR3 is 13 amino acids. CDR3 amino acids: CASRISGGDEQYF. CDR3 nucleotide sequence: TGTGCCAGCCGAATTTCAGGGGGCGACGAGCAGTACTTC.

The gene calls are TRBV3-1 (or the pseudogene TRBV3-2) and TRBJ1-1; TRBD1 agrees at 8 bases. V lost 4 bases and J lost 6; bases outside the gene matches: 10. CDR3 length equals 15 residues. Germline V gives CDR1 LGHDT, CDR2 YNNKEL (reference sequence). The CDR3 region has the DNA TGTGCCAGCAGCCCCCGGACAGGGATTGGGGCTGAAGCTTTCTTT. Translating it yields CASSPRTGIGAEAFF.

The chain uses TRBV10-3 and TRBJ1-5, with 8 bases that match TRBD1. V was pared by 6 bases and J by 15 bases, with 10 bases of the junction left unmatched. This CDR3 region has 12 residues. Germline V gene sequence: CDR1 ENHRY, CDR2 SYGVKD. CDR3: CAIRPAGGGLHF. The CDR3 nucleotides read TGTGCCATCAGGCCCGCAGGGGGCGGTTTGCATTTT.

The chain has TRBV3-1 (or the pseudogene TRBV3-2) and TRBJ2-5; TRBD1 agrees at 10 bases. V was clipped by 3 bases and J by 1 base; unmatched bases: 8. Germline values: CDR1 LGHDT, CDR2 YNNKEL (reference sequence). The CDR3 is 17 amino acids. The CDR3 sequence is CASSQDRQGASQETQYF. As DNA, the CDR3 is TGTGCCAGCAGCCAGGATCGACAGGGGGCCAGCCAAGAGACCCAGTACTTC.

The chain uses TRBV2 and TRBJ2-4; D may be TRBD1 (6 bases). V was clipped by 7 bases and J by 3 bases, with 13 bases between them. This CDR3 region has 14 residues. Germline loops: CDR1 SNHLY, CDR2 FYNNEI. This CDR3 reads CASIPDRGKNIQYF. CDR3 coding DNA: TGTGCCAGCATCCCGGACAGAGGCAAAAACATTCAGTACTTC.

The chain joins TRBV10-3 to TRBJ1-1; D may be TRBD1 (6 bases). Trimming stripped 6 bases from V and 10 bases from J, with 18 bases between. The germline V gene encodes CDR1 ENHRY and CDR2 SYGVKD. This CDR3 spans 13 amino acids. The CDR3 bases are TGTGCCATCAGAGAAGCCGGACAGCCTTCAGCTTTCTTT. It codes for CAIREAGQPSAFF.

V and J are TRBV6-1 and TRBJ1-5; D unclear. V was cut by 1 base and J by 0 bases, with 7 bases left in between. The CDR3 is 15 amino acids. From germline, CDR1 is MNHNS and CDR2 SASEGT. Written as DNA, the CDR3 is TGTGCCAGCAGTGAAGACTTTAATAGCAATCAGCCCCAGCATTTT. It yields the protein CASSEDFNSNQPQHF.

This chain links TRBV4-2 with TRBJ2-7; no reliable D call. The ends were cut back, 5 bases at V and 0 bases at J, with 11 bases in the middle. The germline V gene has CDR1 LGHNA and CDR2 YNFKEQ. The CDR3 length is 14 residues. CDR3 residues: CASSSRQNSYEQYF. The CDR3, as DNA: TGTGCCAGCAGCTCCAGACAAAACTCCTACGAGCAGTACTTC.

A few counts support this clone. The chain carries TRBV10-2 and TRBJ1-1; the D gene is possibly TRBD1 (5 bases). Germline-derived CDR1 and CDR2 are WSHSY and SAAADI. The V end was cut by 3 bases, the J end by 2 bases, with 10 bases between. This CDR3 has 14 residues. This CDR3 is CASSESTENTEAFF. CDR3 bases: TGCGCCAGCAGTGAATCGACAGAAAACACTGAAGCTTTCTTT.

The chain has TRBV24-1 and TRBJ2-1; weak D call: TRBD2 (5 bases). V lost 2 bases and J lost 0, with 10 bases in between. The germline CDR1 and CDR2 sequences are KGHDR and SFDVKD. The CDR3 length is 16 residues. The CDR3 loop reads CATSDSERSSYNEQFF. CDR3 in DNA: TGTGCCACCAGTGATTCCGAGCGGAGCTCCTACAATGAGCAGTTCTTC.

This chain links TRBV28 with TRBJ2-7; a weak D match, TRBD1 (7 bases). CDR3 size: 15 residues. The ends were cut back, 6 bases at V and 0 bases at J, with 15 bases in the middle. Germline CDR1 and CDR2: MDHEN and SYDVKM. In DNA form, the CDR3 reads TGTGCCAGCAGGGCCGCGGGGACAGCCTCCTACGAGCAGTACTTC. Translated: CASRAAGTASYEQYF.

This clone was recorded a few times. The gene calls are TRBV7-8 and TRBJ2-5; D uncertain. This CDR3 comprises 16 residues. Trimming removed 1 base from V and 3 bases from J, with 15 bases in between. Germline CDR1 is SGHVS and CDR2 is FQNEAQ. This CDR3 is CASSLGDTLPKETQYF. DNA of the CDR3: TGTGCCAGCAGCTTAGGAGACACCCTCCCAAAAGAGACCCAGTACTTC.

This clone has only a few counts. This chain links TRBV19 with TRBJ1-1; D is ambiguous. Germline-derived CDR1 and CDR2 are LNHDA and SQIVND (reference sequence). There are 12 residues in the CDR3. Trimming took off 6 bases at V and 2 bases at J, with 7 bases between the two ends. Here the CDR3 DNA reads TGTGCCAGTAGAAGAGGAAACACTGAAGCTTTCTTT. As protein: CASRRGNTEAFF.

V usage is TRBV5-1 and J usage is TRBJ2-7, with D perhaps matching TRBD1 (5 bases). Trimming shortened V by 1 base and J by 3 bases, and 14 bases separated the two germline ends. Germline V gene sequence: CDR1 SGHRS, CDR2 YFSETQ. The CDR3 loop spans 15 amino acids. The CDR3 here is CASSLSWGTIYEQYV. In nucleotides, the CDR3 is TGCGCCAGCAGCTTGAGTTGGGGCACGATCTACGAGCAGTACGTC.

The V gene is TRBV30, the J gene TRBJ2-2; D is ambiguous. CDR3 length: 14 amino acids. Trimming removed 3 bases from V and 0 bases from J, with 8 bases in between. Germline assignment: CDR1 GTSNPN and CDR2 SVGIG (reference sequence). The CDR3 DNA follows: TGTGCCTGGAGACCAACTTCGAACACCGGGGAGCTGTTTTTT. Protein sequence: CAWRPTSNTGELFF.

For the CDR3, the DNA is TGTGCCAGCAGTTCTGGACTAGCGGGGGGCGTCGCAGATACGCAGTATTTT. Its protein is CASSSGLAGGVADTQYF. The chain links TRBV27 to TRBJ2-3; 14 positions agree with TRBD2. Looked up from germline, CDR1 is MNHEY and CDR2 is SMNVEV (reference sequence). Unmatched junction bases numbered 7, after V lost 4 bases and J lost 4 bases. CDR3 length: 17 amino acids.

This clone appeared a single time. The chain's CDR3 is CASSLASHRSNTEAFF. The DNA for the CDR3 is TGTGCCAGCAGCTTGGCGTCCCACAGAAGCAACACTGAAGCTTTCTTT. The chain employs TRBV7-9 and TRBJ1-1, with D unclear. The CDR3 is 16 amino acids. The germline CDR1 and CDR2 sequences are SEHNR and FQNEAQ (reference sequence). The V end lost 3 bases, the J end lost 2 bases, and 16 bases lay between the germline ends.

This clone has a handful of counts. The V gene is TRBV11-2, the J gene TRBJ2-7; TRBD2 agrees at 9 bases. Unmatched junction bases numbered 7, after V lost 5 bases and J lost 2 bases. This CDR3 has 15 amino acids. Germline V gives CDR1 SGHAT, CDR2 FQNNGV. The CDR3 DNA sequence: TGTGCCAGCAGCACAGGGGCTAGCGGGGCCTACGAGCAGTACTTC. This translates into CASSTGASGAYEQYF.

This chain uses TRBV2 with TRBJ2-3; 12 nucleotides align to TRBD1. V dropped 8 bases and J dropped 4; count of bases not matched to a gene: 7. Per the germline V gene, CDR1 is SNHLY and CDR2 is FYNNEI. This CDR3 region has 15 residues. The CDR3 DNA reads as TGTGCCAGCGCAATCGGGACAGGGGGCGCAGATACGCAGTATTTT. Protein product: CASAIGTGGADTQYF.

This sequence joins TRBV7-6 and TRBJ2-7, with D uncertain. V dropped 2 bases and J dropped 1 base, with 9 bases sitting between them. Germline assignment: CDR1 SGHVS and CDR2 FNYEAQ. CDR3 length: 14 amino acids. The CDR3 nucleotides are TGTGCCAGCAGCTTAAATTGGGCGTCCTACGAGCAGTACTTC. Amino acids: CASSLNWASYEQYF.

The chain has TRBV10-3 and TRBJ1-2; D uncertain. Germline V CDR1 and CDR2: ENHRY, SYGVKD. The ends were cut back, 3 bases at V and 3 bases at J, with 8 bases in the middle. This CDR3 region has 13 residues. CDR3 residues: CAISDAGDYGYTF. In DNA form, the CDR3 reads TGTGCCATCAGTGATGCGGGCGACTATGGCTACACCTTC.

The V and J genes are TRBV9 and TRBJ2-2, with 7 bases that match TRBD1. The CDR3 contains 15 residues. CDR1 and CDR2 from the germline V gene are SGDLS and YYNGEE. With V trimmed by 3 bases and J by 4 bases, 6 bases remained unmatched. This chain's CDR3 is CASSAYRGVTGELFF. In nucleotides, the CDR3 is TGTGCCAGCAGCGCATACAGGGGCGTCACCGGGGAGCTGTTTTTT.

The sample holds a few counts of this clone. The CDR3 loop reads CASREGAIDTGELFF. The CDR3 DNA reads as TGTGCCAGCCGCGAAGGGGCCATCGACACCGGGGAGCTGTTTTTT. This rearrangement joins TRBV2 to TRBJ2-2; D perhaps matches TRBD1 (5 bases). The CDR3 runs to 15 residues. V lost 8 bases and J 3 bases, leaving 16 bases between the germline ends. Germline CDR1 reads SNHLY; CDR2 reads FYNNEI.

The chain joins TRBV5-4 to TRBJ2-5; 9 bases agree with TRBD2. The V gene's germline CDR1 is SGHNT and CDR2 YYREEE (reference sequence). Trimming took 4 bases from V and 5 from J; bases not matched to a gene: 12. The CDR3 consists of 16 residues. CDR3 in amino acids: CASSPRARGGPETQYF. DNA for the CDR3: TGTGCCAGCAGCCCCAGGGCGCGGGGGGGCCCCGAGACCCAGTACTTC.